This is a list of T cell receptor beta chains from one sample in a study of T-cell memory formation after mild COVID-19. TCRdb ran MiXCR on the 5' RACE reads and lists one entry per CDR3 protein. The sample includes 150,000 to 200,000 distinct CDR3 sequences, about a fifth of them seen just once. Input material: PBMCs or a T cell subset sorted from them (not recorded which). The source is an adult woman who had mild COVID-19 (a few samples of this study predate the infection). Cell type and time point are not known. Each CDR3 is given with its conserved first and last residue. The order of the fields is V gene, clone size, D gene, J gene, CDR3 DNA, CDR3 protein. D genes are given only for firm matches. Clone size appears in some rows only: once, few, many, or a class for an expanded clone.

V: TRBV7-9
size: .
D: .
J: TRBJ2-3
DNA: TGTGCCAGCAGCTTAGTTCAGCCAGATACGCAGTATTTT
CDR3: CASSLVQPDTQYF

V: TRBV27
size: .
D: TRBD2
J: TRBJ2-1
DNA: TGTGCCAGCAGACCTGTCCCGGGACTAGGGGGTGAGCAGTTCTTC
CDR3: CASRPVPGLGGEQFF

V: TRBV27
size: few
D: .
J: TRBJ2-1
DNA: TGTGCCAGCAGTTTCCCCGACCAGAAGCAGTTCTTC
CDR3: CASSFPDQKQFF

V: TRBV27
size: .
D: .
J: TRBJ2-7
DNA: TGTGCCAGCCAATCGGCTGCGTTGGGGCCGGATACCTCCTACGAGCAGTACTTC
CDR3: CASQSAALGPDTSYEQYF

V: TRBV20-1
size: few
D: .
J: TRBJ1-1
DNA: TGCAGTGCTAGAGACCCAGGGAACACTGAAGCTTTCTTT
CDR3: CSARDPGNTEAFF

V: TRBV7-9
size: few
D: TRBD1
J: TRBJ2-7
DNA: TGTGCCAGCAGCCCCGGGACAGGGGGCCGATACGAGCAGTACTTC
CDR3: CASSPGTGGRYEQYF

V: TRBV28
size: few
D: .
J: TRBJ2-5
DNA: TGTGCCAGCAGCTATAGATGGCAAGAGACCCAGTACTTC
CDR3: CASSYRWQETQYF

V: TRBV9
size: .
D: TRBD1
J: TRBJ2-1
DNA: TGTGCCAGCAGCACAGGGGTTTCTCACAATGAGCAGTTCTTC
CDR3: CASSTGVSHNEQFF

V: TRBV24-1
size: few
D: TRBD2
J: TRBJ2-1
DNA: TGTGCCACCAGTGACCCTAGCGGGAATTCCTACAATGAGCAGTTCTTC
CDR3: CATSDPSGNSYNEQFF

V: TRBV7-9
size: few
D: TRBD2
J: TRBJ2-2
DNA: TGTGCCAGCAGCCCCCGACTAGCGGGCCCCGCGAACACCGGGGAGCTGTTTTTT
CDR3: CASSPRLAGPANTGELFF

V: TRBV5-1
size: .
D: .
J: TRBJ2-4
DNA: TGCGCCAGCAGCTTGGATTCAGCGCTAGCCAAAAACATTCAGTACTTC
CDR3: CASSLDSALAKNIQYF

V: TRBV6-5
size: .
D: .
J: TRBJ2-2
DNA: TGTGCCAGCAGTTACGCAGGGGGGGAGCTGTTTTTT
CDR3: CASSYAGGELFF

V: TRBV24-1
size: .
D: .
J: TRBJ2-7
DNA: TGTGCCACCAGTGACCGGACAGACCGCTACGAGCAGTACTTC
CDR3: CATSDRTDRYEQYF

V: TRBV7-9
size: .
D: TRBD1
J: TRBJ1-4
DNA: TGTGCCAGCAGCCCACCCGGGACAGGGAATGAAAAACTGTTTTTT
CDR3: CASSPPGTGNEKLFF

V: TRBV2
size: few
D: TRBD2
J: TRBJ2-7
DNA: TGTGCCAGCAGTGACGCGGGGGGTTTTGGGCACGAGCAGTACTTC
CDR3: CASSDAGGFGHEQYF

V: TRBV4-3
size: few
D: .
J: TRBJ1-2
DNA: TGCGCCAGCAGCCTAGATGTCGGGGCTGACTATGGCTACACCTTC
CDR3: CASSLDVGADYGYTF

V: TRBV12-3/TRBV12-4
size: few
D: .
J: TRBJ1-1
DNA: TGTGCCAGCAGTTTACGGGGTCAGTATCGTGGCACTGAAGCTTTCTTT
CDR3: CASSLRGQYRGTEAFF

V: TRBV12-3/TRBV12-4
size: few
D: .
J: TRBJ2-5
DNA: TGTGCCAGCAGTTTGAAGCAGGGCCTCCAAGAGACCCAGTACTTC
CDR3: CASSLKQGLQETQYF

V: TRBV7-9
size: .
D: .
J: TRBJ1-1
DNA: TGTGCCAGCAGCGGTCCGGGGCTGAACACTGAAGCTTTCTTT
CDR3: CASSGPGLNTEAFF

V: TRBV7-8
size: few
D: .
J: TRBJ2-1
DNA: TGTGCCAGCAGAAATATAATACGGGAGAACAATGAGCAGTTCTTC
CDR3: CASRNIIRENNEQFF

V: TRBV7-9
size: few
D: TRBD2
J: TRBJ2-1
DNA: TGTGCCAGCAGCCTCCTCAGCGGGGATAATGAGCAGTTCTTC
CDR3: CASSLLSGDNEQFF

V: TRBV7-6
size: few
D: TRBD1
J: TRBJ2-7
DNA: TGTGCCAGCAGCTTAGGAGAGACAGGGGTAGGACCCTACGAGCAGTACTTC
CDR3: CASSLGETGVGPYEQYF

V: TRBV6-2/TRBV6-3
size: .
D: TRBD2
J: TRBJ2-7
DNA: TGTGCCAGCAGAACCGGGACTAGCGGGAGGTACGAGCAGTACTTC
CDR3: CASRTGTSGRYEQYF

V: TRBV6-2/TRBV6-3
size: many
D: .
J: TRBJ1-2
DNA: TGTGCCAGCAGTTACGTGTCAGGGAACGCCTATGGCTACACCTTC
CDR3: CASSYVSGNAYGYTF

V: TRBV5-5
size: few
D: TRBD1
J: TRBJ1-1
DNA: TGTGCCAGCAGCTTGGGGACAGGTGAAGCTTTCTTT
CDR3: CASSLGTGEAFF

V: TRBV24-1
size: few
D: TRBD1
J: TRBJ2-1
DNA: TGTGCCACCAGTGACCCAATGGACAGGTTCTACAATGAGCAGTTCTTC
CDR3: CATSDPMDRFYNEQFF

V: TRBV6-2/TRBV6-3
size: few
D: TRBD2
J: TRBJ2-7
DNA: TGTGCCAGCAGTTACGGCGGGAGTATAGCCGAGCAGTACTTC
CDR3: CASSYGGSIAEQYF

V: TRBV6-6
size: .
D: .
J: TRBJ2-1
DNA: TGTGCCAGCAGTTACGTGGCAGGGAGCAATGAGCAGTTCTTC
CDR3: CASSYVAGSNEQFF

V: TRBV20-1
size: .
D: TRBD2
J: TRBJ2-3
DNA: TGCAGTGCTAGAGACCCGACTAGCGGGAGGTTAACAGATACGCAGTATTTT
CDR3: CSARDPTSGRLTDTQYF

V: TRBV20-1
size: few
D: .
J: TRBJ2-1
DNA: TGCAGTGCTAGGAGACAGGAGGTATCCTACAATGAGCAGTTCTTC
CDR3: CSARRQEVSYNEQFF

V: TRBV7-3
size: few
D: .
J: TRBJ1-1
DNA: TGTGCCAGCAGCTTTTCTCGGCTCCGGGACGGAAGGAACACTGAAGCTTTCTTT
CDR3: CASSFSRLRDGRNTEAFF